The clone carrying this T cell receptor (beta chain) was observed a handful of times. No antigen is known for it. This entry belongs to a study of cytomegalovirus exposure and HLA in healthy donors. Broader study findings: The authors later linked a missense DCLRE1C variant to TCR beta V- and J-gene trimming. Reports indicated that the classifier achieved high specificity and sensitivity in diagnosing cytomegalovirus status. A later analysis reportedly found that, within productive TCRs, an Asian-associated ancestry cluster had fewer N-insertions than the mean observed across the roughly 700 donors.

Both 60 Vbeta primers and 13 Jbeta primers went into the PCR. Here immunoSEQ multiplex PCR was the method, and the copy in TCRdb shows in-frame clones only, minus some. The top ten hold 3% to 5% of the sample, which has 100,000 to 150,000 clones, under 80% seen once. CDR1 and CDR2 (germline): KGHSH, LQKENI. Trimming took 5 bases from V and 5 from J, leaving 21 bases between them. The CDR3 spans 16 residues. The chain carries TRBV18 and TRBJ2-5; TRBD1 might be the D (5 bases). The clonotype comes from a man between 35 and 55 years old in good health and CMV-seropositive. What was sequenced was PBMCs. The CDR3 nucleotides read TGTGCCAGCTCAGCTCGTCGCGAGGCGAAGGGGGAGACCCAGTACTTC. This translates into CASSARREAKGETQYF.